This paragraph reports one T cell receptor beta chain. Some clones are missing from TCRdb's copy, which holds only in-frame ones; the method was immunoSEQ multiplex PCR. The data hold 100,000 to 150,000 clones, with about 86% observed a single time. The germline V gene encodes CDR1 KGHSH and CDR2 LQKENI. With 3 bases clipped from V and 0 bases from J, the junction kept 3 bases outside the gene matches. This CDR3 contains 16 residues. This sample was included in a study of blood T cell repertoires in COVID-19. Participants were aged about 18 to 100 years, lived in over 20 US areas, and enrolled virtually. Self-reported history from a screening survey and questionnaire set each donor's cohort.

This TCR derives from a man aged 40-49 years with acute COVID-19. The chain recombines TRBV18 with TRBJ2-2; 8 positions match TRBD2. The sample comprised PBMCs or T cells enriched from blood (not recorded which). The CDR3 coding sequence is TGTGCCAGCTCACCTTATAGCGGGGCGAACACCGGGGAGCTGTTTTTT. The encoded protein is CASSPYSGANTGELFF.